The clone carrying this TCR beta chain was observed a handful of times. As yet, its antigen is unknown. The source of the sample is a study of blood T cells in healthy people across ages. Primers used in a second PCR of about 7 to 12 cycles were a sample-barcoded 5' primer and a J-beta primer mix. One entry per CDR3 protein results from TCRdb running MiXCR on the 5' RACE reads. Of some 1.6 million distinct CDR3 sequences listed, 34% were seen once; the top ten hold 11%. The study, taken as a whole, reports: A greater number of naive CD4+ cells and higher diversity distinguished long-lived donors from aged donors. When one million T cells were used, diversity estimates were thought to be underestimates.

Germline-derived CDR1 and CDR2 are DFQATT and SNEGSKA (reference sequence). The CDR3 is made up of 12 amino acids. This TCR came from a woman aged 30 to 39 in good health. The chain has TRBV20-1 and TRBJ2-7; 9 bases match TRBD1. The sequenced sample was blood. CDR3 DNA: TGCATTCCCATTCGGACAGGGGACGAGCAGTACTTC. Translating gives CIPIRTGDEQYF.